This T cell receptor (beta chain) comes out of a study of T cell responses to AZD1222 COVID-19 vaccine. Here immunoSEQ multiplex PCR was the method, and the copy in TCRdb shows in-frame clones only, minus some. Seen here are about 140,000 clones, roughly 90% observed once, and the top ten hold around 4.7%. This clone was counted a few times. Antigen: not known. Findings and limits, study-wide: Spike-wide vaccine-associated CD4 TCRs dominated at 160-218 and 743-854. Unmutated variant regions reportedly attract nearly half of all spike-specific TCRs. Spike-specific TCR depth and breadth grew after two AZD1222 doses.

This CDR3 is built from 14 residues. Between the trimmed V and J ends, which lost 3 bases and 9 bases, there was a span of 19 bases. Germline lookup yields CDR1 SGHKS and CDR2 YYEKEE (reference sequence). The chain links TRBV5-5 to TRBJ2-7; D uncertain. The clonotype was recovered from an adult in good health. The sequencing here drew on peripheral blood, taken on day 0 of AZD1222 vaccination. CDR3 loop: CASSSHDAPRGQYF. The CDR3 coding sequence is TGTGCCAGCAGCTCACACGATGCCCCGAGAGGGCAGTACTTC.